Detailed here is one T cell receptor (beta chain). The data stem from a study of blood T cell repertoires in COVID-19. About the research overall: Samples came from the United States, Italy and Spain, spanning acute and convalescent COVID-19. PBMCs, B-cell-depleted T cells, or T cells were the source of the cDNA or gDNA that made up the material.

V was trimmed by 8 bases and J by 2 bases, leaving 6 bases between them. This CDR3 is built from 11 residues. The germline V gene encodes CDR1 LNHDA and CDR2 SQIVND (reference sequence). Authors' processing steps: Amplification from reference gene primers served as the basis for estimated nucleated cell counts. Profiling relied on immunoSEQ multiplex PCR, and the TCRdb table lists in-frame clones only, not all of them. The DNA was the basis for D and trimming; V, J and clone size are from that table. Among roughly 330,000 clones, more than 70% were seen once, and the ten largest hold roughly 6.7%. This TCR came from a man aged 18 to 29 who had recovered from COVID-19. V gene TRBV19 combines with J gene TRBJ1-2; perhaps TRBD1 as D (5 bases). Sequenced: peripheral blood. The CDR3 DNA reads TGTGCCAGTGGGGCCAACTATGGCTACACCTTC. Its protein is CASGANYGYTF.